The 5 T cell receptor beta chains below all came from one sample that was sequenced in a study of cytomegalovirus exposure and HLA in healthy donors. The PCR ran on 60 Vbeta and 13 Jbeta primers. Generated by immunoSEQ multiplex PCR, the TCRdb table keeps only in-frame clones and is missing some. The sample shows 150,000 to 200,000 clones, less than 90% of them seen only once. Input material: PBMCs. These receptors originate from a girl aged 10-17 years in good health and CMV-seropositive.

The gene calls are TRBV2 and TRBJ2-7; 7 positions agree with TRBD1. The CDR3 runs to 14 residues. CDR1 and CDR2 (germline): SNHLY, FYNNEI. After removal of 6 bases from V and 9 bases from J, the junction contained 14 bases not matched to a gene. CDR3 sequence reads: CASRPGTASVGQYF. The CDR3 DNA is TGTGCCAGCAGACCCGGGACAGCGTCCGTGGGGCAGTACTTC.

The chain employs TRBV19 and TRBJ1-2; 7 bases fit TRBD1. The CDR3 has 15 amino acids. V gave up 6 bases and J gave up 7 bases; unmatched junction bases: 14. Germline V gene lookup returns CDR1 LNHDA and CDR2 SQIVND (reference sequence). In DNA form, the CDR3 reads TGTGCCAGTAGGGTAGACAGGGACTCCACCCGTGGCTACACCTTC. It yields the protein CASRVDRDSTRGYTF. Full variable domain (outside the CDR3, taken from reference TRBV19 and TRBJ1-2): DGGITQSPKYLFRKEGQNVTLSCEQNLNHDAMYWYRQDPGQGLRLIYYSQIVNDFQKGDIAEGYSVSREKKESFPLTVTSAQKNPTAFYLCASRVDRDSTRGYTFGSGTRLTVV.

V usage is TRBV11-2 and J usage is TRBJ2-7; the D gene is possibly TRBD1 (6 bases). This CDR3 region has 14 residues. Trimming took off 0 bases at V and 3 bases at J, with 9 bases between the two ends. CDR1 and CDR2 (germline): SGHAT, FQNNGV. The CDR3 spells CASSLDRQVYEQYF. The DNA of the CDR3 is TGTGCCAGCAGCTTAGATCGACAGGTCTACGAGCAGTACTTC.

The chain carries TRBV5-4 and TRBJ1-2, with 10 bases fitting TRBD1. Germline V lookup: CDR1 SGHNT, CDR2 YYREEE (reference sequence). The J segment lost 8 bases and the V segment lost 6 bases, leaving 16 bases of the junction unmatched. This CDR3 is built from 16 residues. CDR3 bases: TGTGCCAGCACCAGACAGGGGGCGTTCGTGGTAGTAGGCTACACCTTC. This codes for CASTRQGAFVVVGYTF. Full variable domain (rest looked up from reference TRBV5-4 and TRBJ1-2): ETGVTQSPTHLIKTRGQQVTLRCSSQSGHNTVSWYQQALGQGPQFIFQYYREEENGRGNFPPRFSGLQFPNYSSELNVNALELDDSALYLCASTRQGAFVVVGYTFGSGTRLTVV.

The chain uses TRBV5-1 and TRBJ2-3; 7 bases align to TRBD1. Trimming at V came to 3 bases and at J to 0 bases, leaving 4 bases not matched to a gene. The length of the CDR3 is 15 residues. In germline, CDR1 is SGHRS, CDR2 YFSETQ. DNA for the CDR3: TGCGCCAGCAGCTCTACGGGACAGAGCACAGATACGCAGTATTTT. Amino acids: CASSSTGQSTDTQYF.